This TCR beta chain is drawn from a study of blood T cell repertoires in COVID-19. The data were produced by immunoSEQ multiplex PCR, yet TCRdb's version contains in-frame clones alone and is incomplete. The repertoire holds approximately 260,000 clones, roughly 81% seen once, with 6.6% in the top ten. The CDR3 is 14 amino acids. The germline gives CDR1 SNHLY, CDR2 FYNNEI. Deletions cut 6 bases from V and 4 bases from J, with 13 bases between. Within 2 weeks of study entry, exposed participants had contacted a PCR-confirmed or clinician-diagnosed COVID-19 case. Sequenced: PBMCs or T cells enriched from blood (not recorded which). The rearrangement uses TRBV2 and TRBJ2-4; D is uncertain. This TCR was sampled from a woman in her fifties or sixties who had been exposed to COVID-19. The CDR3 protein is CASSRQWQKNIQYF. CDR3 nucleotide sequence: TGTGCCAGCAGCAGACAATGGCAAAAAAACATTCAGTACTTC.